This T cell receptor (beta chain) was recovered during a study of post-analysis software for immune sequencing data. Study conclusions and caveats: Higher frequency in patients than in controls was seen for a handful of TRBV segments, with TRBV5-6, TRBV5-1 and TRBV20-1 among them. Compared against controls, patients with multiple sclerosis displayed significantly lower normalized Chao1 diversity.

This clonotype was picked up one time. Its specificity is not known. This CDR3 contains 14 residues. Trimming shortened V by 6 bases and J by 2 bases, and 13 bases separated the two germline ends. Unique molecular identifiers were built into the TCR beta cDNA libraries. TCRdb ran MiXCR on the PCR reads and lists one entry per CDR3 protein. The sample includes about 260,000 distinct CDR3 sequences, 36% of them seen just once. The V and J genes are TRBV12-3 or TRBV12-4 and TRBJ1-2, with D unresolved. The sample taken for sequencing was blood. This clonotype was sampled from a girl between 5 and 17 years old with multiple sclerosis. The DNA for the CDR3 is TGTGCCAGCAGGCCCAACACCAACAACTATGGCTACACCTTC. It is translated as CASRPNTNNYGYTF.